This T cell receptor beta chain was profiled in a study of CD8 T cells in Susac syndrome. The TEMRA cells underwent FACS enrichment, while the CD8+ and CD4+ T cells underwent negative isolation. The RNA, roughly 0.45 to 1 ug, was put through reverse transcription using random hexamers. An immunoSEQ multiplex PCR generated amplified TCR beta CDR3 products spanning 54 Vbeta and 13 Jbeta. TCRdb recomputed calls from the immunoSEQ multiplex PCR reads with MiXCR, one row per CDR3 protein. This table holds about 400,000 distinct CDR3 sequences, roughly 85% found once. CDR3 size: 15 residues. CDR1 LNHDA and CDR2 SQIVND come from the germline V gene (reference sequence). The V end was cut by 6 bases, the J end by 1 base, with 15 bases between.

This TCR derives from a human donor with multiple sclerosis. The sample was CD8+ T cells from PBMCs. The V and J genes are TRBV19 and TRBJ1-1; D is possibly TRBD1 (5 bases). The CDR3 loop is CASSITTEGNTEAFF. The DNA of the CDR3 is TGTGCCAGTAGCATTACGACAGAGGGGAACACTGAAGCTTTCTTT.